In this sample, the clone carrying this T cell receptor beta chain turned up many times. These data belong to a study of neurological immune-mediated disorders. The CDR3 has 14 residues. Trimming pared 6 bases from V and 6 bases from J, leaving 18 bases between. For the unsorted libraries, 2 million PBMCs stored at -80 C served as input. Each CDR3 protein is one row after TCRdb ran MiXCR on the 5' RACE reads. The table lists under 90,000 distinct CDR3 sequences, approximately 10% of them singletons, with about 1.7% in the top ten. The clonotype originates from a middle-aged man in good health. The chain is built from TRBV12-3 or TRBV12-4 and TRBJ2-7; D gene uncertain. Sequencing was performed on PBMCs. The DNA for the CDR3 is TGTGCCAGCAGCCCAAAGGGATCTACCCTCGAGCAGTACTTC. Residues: CASSPKGSTLEQYF.